Shown below are 17 T cell receptor beta chains from a single sample sequenced in a study of T cell repertoires in cytomegalovirus infection. From the reads, TCRdb called clonotypes with MiXCR, one entry per CDR3 protein. The sample has approximately 600,000 distinct CDR3 sequences, under 45% seen once. The antigens these receptors bind are not known. The specimen was cultured PBMCs, collected from culture after CMV antigen stimulation. All receptors come from a human donor in good health (CMV status not recorded). Some clones in this sample may be carry-over from other donors' samples.

The genes are TRBV6-1 and TRBJ1-4; no definite D call. V was cut by 8 bases and J by 0 bases, with 13 bases left in between. Germline values: CDR1 MNHNS, CDR2 SASEGT. The CDR3 is made up of 15 amino acids. CDR3 region: CASADGGTTNEKLFF. The DNA of the CDR3 is TGTGCCAGCGCGGACGGTGGAACAACTAATGAAAAACTGTTTTTT.

This clonotype was seen a handful of times. The chain joins TRBV11-2 to TRBJ1-5; D remains ambiguous. Germline V gene sequence: CDR1 SGHAT, CDR2 FQNNGV. The V end lost 0 bases, the J end lost 4 bases, and 7 bases lay between the germline ends. There are 14 residues in the CDR3. The CDR3 region is CASSLDRTNQPQHF. The CDR3 nucleotides are TGTGCCAGCAGCTTAGATCGCACGAATCAGCCCCAGCATTTT.

The rearrangement links TRBV6-6 to TRBJ1-6, with D possibly being TRBD1 (5 bases). There are 17 residues in the CDR3. V gave up 0 bases and J gave up 0 bases, with 9 bases separating them. Germline CDR1 MNHNY, CDR2 SVGAGI (reference sequence). CDR3 residues: CASSYSGASSYNSPLHF. The CDR3 DNA reads as TGTGCCAGCAGTTACTCAGGGGCGAGCTCCTATAATTCACCCCTCCACTTT.

This clonotype was observed a few times. The chain employs TRBV6-5 and TRBJ1-1, with D possibly being TRBD1 (6 bases). The CDR3 extends over 16 amino acids. CDR1 is MNHEY and CDR2 is SVGAGI in the germline V gene. The V end was cut by 5 bases, the J end by 1 base, with 17 bases between. Here the CDR3 reads CASSPPTGRGNTEAFF. CDR3 bases: TGTGCCAGCAGTCCGCCCACAGGGAGGGGGAACACTGAAGCTTTCTTT.

CDR3 in DNA: TGTGCCAGCAGTAAGGGACTAGCGGGTTACGAGCAGTACTTC. Translation gives CASSKGLAGYEQYF. V usage is TRBV12-3 or TRBV12-4 and J usage is TRBJ2-7, with 12 bases that match TRBD2. The ends lost 5 bases at V and 4 bases at J; junction bases unmatched: 3. This CDR3 is built from 14 residues.

This clonotype was observed many times. This chain joins TRBV7-8 and TRBJ1-2; tentative D call: TRBD1 (5 bases). The germline V gene encodes CDR1 SGHVS and CDR2 FQNEAQ. The V end was cut by 3 bases, the J end by 8 bases, with 19 bases between. The CDR3 has 15 amino acids. The CDR3 is CASSFNGLQGSGYTF. The CDR3 DNA reads as TGTGCCAGCAGCTTTAATGGTCTCCAGGGATCGGGCTACACCTTC.

The chain combines TRBV7-2 with TRBJ2-5; possible D gene TRBD1, 6 bases. The CDR3 loop spans 14 amino acids. V lost 5 bases and J lost 5, with 15 bases in between. Germline values: CDR1 SGHTA, CDR2 FQGNSA. The CDR3 region has the DNA TGTGCCAGCAGCCCAGGGGCTTCCCGGGAGACCCAGTACTTC. Residues: CASSPGASRETQYF. The whole variable domain, remainder taken from reference TRBV7-2 and TRBJ2-5, is GAGVSQSPSNKVTEKGKDVELRCDPISGHTALYWYRQSLGQGLEFLIYFQGNSAPDKSGLPSDRFSAERTGGSVSTLTIQRTQQEDSAVYLCASSPGASRETQYFGPGTRLLVL.

This clonotype was counted only a few times. The genes are TRBV7-2 and TRBJ1-1; a possible D gene is TRBD1 (6 bases). Per the germline V gene, CDR1 is SGHTA and CDR2 is FQGNSA. The CDR3 is made up of 16 amino acids. Trimming left V 5 bases short and J 0 bases short, with 16 bases between. In nucleotides, the CDR3 is TGTGCCAGCAGCCCAGACCCACAGGGCATGAACACTGAAGCTTTCTTT. Protein product: CASSPDPQGMNTEAFF.

The genes are TRBV11-2 and TRBJ2-5; maybe TRBD2 (5 bases). Germline V gene data show CDR1 as SGHAT and CDR2 as FQNNGV. The CDR3 is 15 amino acids. Trimming left V 4 bases short and J 5 bases short, with 17 bases between. The DNA for the CDR3 is TGTGCCAGCAGCTCCCCGGCAGAGGGCCGGGAGACCCAGTACTTC. It is translated as CASSSPAEGRETQYF.

This rearrangement joins TRBV11-2 to TRBJ2-1; D gene uncertain. The CDR3 length is 15 residues. V lost 5 bases to trimming and J lost 6 bases, with 17 bases between them. CDR1 is SGHAT, CDR2 FQNNGV, per germline. CDR3 coding DNA: TGTGCCAGCAGCCGAATCTACCTGTCCCCCAATGAGCAGTTCTTC. The encoded protein is CASSRIYLSPNEQFF.

Comment on this clonotype: At one of its ends the junction is not consistent with the germline gene, which may arise from a read error. V is TRBV5-3 and J is TRBJ1-2; D remains unclear. TRBV5-3 counts as an open reading frame of uncertain function. The CDR3 loop spans 12 amino acids. The CDR3 is CASSSSGYGYTF. The CDR3 DNA reads as TGTGCCAGCAGCTCTTCAGGCTATGGCTACACCTTC.

The chain carries TRBV19 and TRBJ2-3; 7 bases align to TRBD2. V gave up 3 bases and J gave up 1 base; unmatched junction bases: 4. There are 15 residues in the CDR3. Germline V lookup: CDR1 LNHDA, CDR2 SQIVND (reference sequence). For the CDR3, the DNA is TGTGCCAGTAGTATTGTCCGGGGGGGCACAGATACGCAGTATTTT. It is translated as CASSIVRGGTDTQYF. The full variable domain, in which reference TRBV19 and TRBJ2-3 provide the parts outside the CDR3, is DGGITQSPKYLFRKEGQNVTLSCEQNLNHDAMYWYRQDPGQGLRLIYYSQIVNDFQKGDIAEGYSVSREKKESFPLTVTSAQKNPTAFYLCASSIVRGGTDTQYFGPGTRLTVL.

The chain combines TRBV10-3 with TRBJ2-3, with D uncertain. Deletions cut 3 bases from V and 6 bases from J, with 10 bases between. Germline assignment: CDR1 ENHRY and CDR2 SYGVKD. The CDR3 covers 13 residues. CDR3 in DNA: TGTGCCATCAGTGAATTTCGAGAGGATACGCAGTATTTT. This encodes CAISEFREDTQYF.

The rearrangement links TRBV2 to TRBJ2-2; D gene unclear. Germline CDR1 and CDR2: SNHLY and FYNNEI. The CDR3 loop spans 12 amino acids. The ends were cut back, 5 bases at V and 7 bases at J, with 8 bases in the middle. The CDR3 bases are TGTGCCAGCAGTAATCGGTTCGGGGAGCTGTTTTTT. As protein: CASSNRFGELFF.

The rearrangement uses TRBV10-3 and TRBJ2-7; 11 bases map to TRBD2. The CDR3 covers 14 residues. CDR1 is ENHRY, CDR2 SYGVKD, per germline. V was pared by 11 bases and J by 3 bases, with 9 bases of the junction left unmatched. The CDR3 DNA reads TGTGCCGTACGACTAGCGGGATCCTTCTACGAGCAGTACTTC. This gives the protein CAVRLAGSFYEQYF.

The chain carries TRBV7-2 and TRBJ1-2; no definite D call. Trimming left V 1 base short and J 5 bases short, with 8 bases between. The CDR3 has 13 amino acids. Germline assignment: CDR1 SGHTA and CDR2 FQGNSA. The DNA of the CDR3 is TGTGCCAGCAGCTTAGGGCGGATATATGGCTACACCTTC. This gives the protein CASSLGRIYGYTF.

This clonotype was found many times. The V and J genes are TRBV7-2 and TRBJ1-1; D is uncertain. This CDR3 has 14 residues. Germline V gene sequence: CDR1 SGHTA, CDR2 FQGNSA. V was trimmed by 1 base and J by 1 base, leaving 7 bases between them. CDR3 DNA: TGTGCCAGCAGCTTAGACGGCCCGAACACTGAAGCTTTCTTT. Translated: CASSLDGPNTEAFF.